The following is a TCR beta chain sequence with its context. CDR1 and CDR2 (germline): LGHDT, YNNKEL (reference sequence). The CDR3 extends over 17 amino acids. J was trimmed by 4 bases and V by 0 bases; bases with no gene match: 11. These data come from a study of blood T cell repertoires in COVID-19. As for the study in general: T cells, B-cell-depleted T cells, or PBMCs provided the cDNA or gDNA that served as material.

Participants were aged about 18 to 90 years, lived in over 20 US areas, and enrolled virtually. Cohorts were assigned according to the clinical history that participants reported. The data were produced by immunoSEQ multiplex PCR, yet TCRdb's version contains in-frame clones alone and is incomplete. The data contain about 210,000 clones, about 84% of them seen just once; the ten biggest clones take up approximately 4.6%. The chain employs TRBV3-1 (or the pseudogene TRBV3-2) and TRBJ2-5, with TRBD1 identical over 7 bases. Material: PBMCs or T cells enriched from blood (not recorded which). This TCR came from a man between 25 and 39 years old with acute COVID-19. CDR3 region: CASSQDRGQPPRETQYF. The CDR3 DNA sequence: TGTGCCAGCAGCCAAGATCGGGGACAGCCCCCGAGAGAGACCCAGTACTTC.